This section outlines one T cell receptor (beta chain) sequence together with its context. Its antigen remains unidentified. Other DNA sequences in the sample encode the same CDR3. Germline V gene data show CDR1 as MNHEY and CDR2 as SVGEGT. The V and J ends lost 2 bases and 2 bases, in that order; junction bases with no gene match: 1. The CDR3 consists of 15 residues. The source of the sample is a study of T cell responses to AZD1222 COVID-19 vaccine. Study-wide points: The sample set comprised mostly white British donors with more females, and clonal diversity was possibly underestimated. Baseline serostatus was positive in only six AZD1222 recipients.

Generated by immunoSEQ multiplex PCR, the TCRdb table keeps only in-frame clones and is missing some. This sample carries approximately 200,000 clones, about 89% of them seen once, and the ten largest clones take approximately 2.7%. Sequencing was performed on peripheral blood, taken on day 0 of MenACWY control vaccination. This sequence originates from an adult in good health. The chain recombines TRBV6-2 or TRBV6-3 with TRBJ1-5, with 9 bases that match TRBD1. CDR3 residues: CASSYGTGRNQPQHF. DNA for the CDR3: TGTGCCAGCAGTTACGGGACAGGGCGCAATCAGCCCCAGCATTTT.